The 30 T cell receptor beta chains below come from one sample, sequenced in a study of T cell responses to AZD1222 COVID-19 vaccine. The data were produced by immunoSEQ multiplex PCR, yet TCRdb's version contains in-frame clones alone and is incomplete. Found here are around 120,000 clones, over 75% of them singletons; the top ten hold approximately 10%. The sample consisted of peripheral blood, taken on day 0 of AZD1222 vaccination. The receptors originated from an adult in good health.

CDR3 region: CASKDRERNTEAFF. CDR3 DNA: TGTGCCAGTAAAGATCGGGAACGGAACACTGAAGCTTTCTTT. The chain uses TRBV19 and TRBJ1-1; unclear D gene. Trimming stripped 7 bases from V and 1 base from J, with 13 bases between. CDR3 size: 14 residues. Germline CDR1 LNHDA, CDR2 SQIVND (reference sequence).

This clone came up once. The chain couples TRBV25-1 to TRBJ2-5; D unclear. The germline CDR1 and CDR2 sequences are MGHDK and SYGVNS. V was shortened by 3 bases and J by 1 base, with 9 bases between the two germline ends. The CDR3 covers 14 residues. In DNA form, the CDR3 reads TGTGCCAGCAGTGATATGGGATTCCAAGAGACCCAGTACTTC. Its translation is CASSDMGFQETQYF.

V is TRBV4-2 and J is TRBJ2-7, with TRBD2 identical over 7 bases. The V gene end was trimmed by 2 bases and the J gene end by 0 bases; junction bases not matched to a gene: 10. Germline V lookup: CDR1 LGHNA, CDR2 YNFKEQ. The CDR3 loop spans 17 amino acids. The CDR3 DNA is TGTGCCAGCAGCCAACGACGAACGGGACTAAACTCCTACGAGCAGTACTTC. It specifies CASSQRRTGLNSYEQYF.

This clone was observed once. The genes are TRBV5-5 and TRBJ2-1; D may be TRBD1 (7 bases). CDR1 and CDR2 (germline): SGHKS, YYEKEE (reference sequence). This CDR3 has 15 residues. With 10 bases removed from V and 6 bases from J, the gap between germline ends came to 23 bases. The CDR3: CAGGGLARFGNEQFF. The CDR3 bases are TGTGCCGGAGGGGGCCTAGCGAGGTTTGGCAATGAGCAGTTCTTC.

The chain couples TRBV7-2 to TRBJ1-5; D unresolved. Per germline, CDR1 SGHTA and CDR2 FQGNSA. The CDR3 is 14 amino acids. Trimming left V 6 bases short and J 3 bases short, with 12 bases between. The CDR3, as DNA: TGTGCCAGCAGTCCCGCGGGCGCCAATCAGCCCCAGCATTTT. Translating it yields CASSPAGANQPQHF.

The chain has TRBV15 and TRBJ2-1; 11 bases agree with TRBD1. V dropped 4 bases and J dropped 6; count of bases not matched to a gene: 2. Per germline, CDR1 LNHNV and CDR2 YYDKDF (reference sequence). This CDR3 comprises 14 residues. The DNA for the CDR3 is TGTGCCACCAGCATGGACAGGGGGCCCAATGAGCAGTTCTTC. Its translation: CATSMDRGPNEQFF.

DNA of the CDR3: TGTGCCAGCAGCTTAGCGTACAGGGGCCCAAAACTGTTTTTT. Its protein is CASSLAYRGPKLFF. V and J are TRBV7-9 and TRBJ1-4, with 7 positions matching TRBD1. Per germline, CDR1 SEHNR and CDR2 FQNEAQ (reference sequence). There are 14 residues in the CDR3. The V segment lost 0 bases and the J segment 10 bases; nucleotides outside the gene matches: 5.

This clone came up once. The gene calls are TRBV29-1 and TRBJ1-1; D not certain. Deletions cut 4 bases from V and 8 bases from J, with 14 bases between. The CDR3 consists of 12 residues. The germline V gene encodes CDR1 SQVTM and CDR2 ANQGSEA. CDR3 protein: CSVVPPPKEAFF. In DNA, the CDR3 is TGCAGCGTTGTTCCCCCCCCGAAGGAAGCTTTCTTT. Full variable domain (remainder filled in from reference TRBV29-1 and TRBJ1-1): SAVISQKPSRDICQRGTSLTIQCQVDSQVTMMFWYRQQPGQSLTLIATANQGSEATYESGFVIDKFPISRPNLTFSTLTVSNMSPEDSSIYLCSVVPPPKEAFFGQGTRLTVV.

This clone was counted once. V and J are TRBV5-6 and TRBJ1-5; no clear D gene. This CDR3 has 14 residues. Germline V gene lookup returns CDR1 SGHDT and CDR2 YYEEEE. Trimming stripped 1 base from V and 0 bases from J, with 5 bases between. For the CDR3, the DNA is TGTGCCAGCAGCTTGATGAATAGCAATCAGCCCCAGCATTTT. Its protein product is CASSLMNSNQPQHF.

This clone appeared a few times. V usage is TRBV7-6 and J usage is TRBJ2-3; D tentatively reads TRBD1 or TRBD2 (5 bases each). Germline CDR1 is SGHVS and CDR2 is FNYEAQ. This CDR3 contains 14 residues. The V end was cut by 5 bases, the J end by 5 bases, with 14 bases between. In DNA form, the CDR3 reads TGTGCCAGCAGCGTCCGAGGGACCCTAGATACGCAGTATTTT. It yields the protein CASSVRGTLDTQYF.

CDR3 DNA: TGTGCCAGCACCCTAAGGGACAGTTTTAATTCACCCCTCCACTTT. It encodes CASTLRDSFNSPLHF. The chain uses TRBV28 and TRBJ1-6, with 7 bases matching TRBD1. The length of the CDR3 is 15 residues. Germline trimming cut 7 bases from V and 6 bases from J; bases unmatched to any gene: 9. Germline V gene sequence: CDR1 MDHEN, CDR2 SYDVKM.

The gene calls are TRBV7-2 and TRBJ1-5; D ambiguous. V gave up 5 bases and J gave up 0 bases, with 8 bases separating them. Germline V lookup: CDR1 SGHTA, CDR2 FQGNSA. There are 14 residues in the CDR3. The CDR3 sequence is CASSEQYSNQPQHF. The DNA of the CDR3 is TGTGCCAGCAGCGAACAATATAGCAATCAGCCCCAGCATTTT.

The CDR3 DNA reads as TGCGCCAGCAGTCAGGAGCAGTTCTTC. It is translated as CASSQEQFF. The V call is TRBV23-1, the J call TRBJ2-1; D unresolved. TRBV23-1 is labeled an ORF, and its function is uncertain. The V gene lost 3 bases and the J gene lost 10 bases, with 1 base spanning the gap. The CDR3 loop spans 9 amino acids.

This chain uses TRBV5-1 with TRBJ2-7; D may match TRBD1 or TRBD2 (5 bases each). This CDR3 is 13 amino acids long. In germline, CDR1 is SGHRS, CDR2 YFSETQ. Trimming cost V 4 bases and J 0 bases, with 8 bases left between them. The CDR3 coding sequence is TGCGCCAGCAGCCCGGGACCCTCCTACGAGCAGTACTTC. It specifies CASSPGPSYEQYF.

Only one count was recorded for this clone. The chain uses TRBV6-5 and TRBJ2-7; weak D call: TRBD2 (5 bases). V shed 6 bases and J shed 2 bases, with 17 bases lying between them. CDR3 length equals 15 residues. Germline V gene sequence: CDR1 MNHEY, CDR2 SVGAGI. The CDR3 spells CASRGYGNGAYEQYF. CDR3 bases: TGTGCCAGCAGAGGCTACGGGAACGGGGCCTACGAGCAGTACTTC.

The chain has TRBV28 and TRBJ1-2; possible D gene TRBD1, 5 bases. V gave up 7 bases and J gave up 3 bases, with 9 bases separating them. CDR1 MDHEN and CDR2 SYDVKM come from the germline V gene. This CDR3 is 12 amino acids long. CDR3 sequence (DNA): TGTGCCAGCACACTAGGGGACTATGGCTACACCTTC. This gives the protein CASTLGDYGYTF.

The chain uses TRBV19 and TRBJ2-2; D ambiguous. The CDR3 extends over 14 amino acids. Germline CDR1 is LNHDA and CDR2 is SQIVND (reference sequence). Trimming removed 6 bases from V and 3 bases from J, with 11 bases in between. CDR3 protein: CASRGPWDTGELFF. Here the CDR3 DNA reads TGTGCCAGTAGAGGTCCGTGGGACACCGGGGAGCTGTTTTTT. The whole variable domain, remainder taken from reference TRBV19 and TRBJ2-2, is DGGITQSPKYLFRKEGQNVTLSCEQNLNHDAMYWYRQDPGQGLRLIYYSQIVNDFQKGDIAEGYSVSREKKESFPLTVTSAQKNPTAFYLCASRGPWDTGELFFGEGSRLTVL.

The V and J genes are TRBV5-1 and TRBJ2-3; a possible D gene is TRBD2 (7 bases). The CDR3 contains 15 residues. Germline V lookup: CDR1 SGHRS, CDR2 YFSETQ. Trimming stripped 0 bases from V and 4 bases from J, with 12 bases between. CDR3 nucleotide sequence: TGCGCCAGCAGCTTGGTTGAGGGGGGGCCAGATACGCAGTATTTT. Translated, it gives CASSLVEGGPDTQYF.

V and J are TRBV11-3 and TRBJ1-6; tentatively, D is TRBD1 (6 bases). Germline CDR1 is SGHNT and CDR2 is YENEEA. CDR3 length equals 18 residues. Trimming pared 5 bases from V and 0 bases from J, leaving 17 bases between. The chain's CDR3 is CASSRGLTGSSYNSPLHF. The CDR3 DNA reads TGTGCCAGCAGCCGAGGGCTAACAGGGAGCTCCTATAATTCACCCCTCCACTTT.

V and J are TRBV7-9 and TRBJ1-4, with 12 positions matching TRBD1. Losses at the gene ends were 4 bases for V and 7 bases for J; bases not matched to a gene: 4. Looked up from germline, CDR1 is SEHNR and CDR2 is FQNEAQ (reference sequence). This CDR3 contains 15 residues. The CDR3 sequence: CASSWDRGLGEKLFF. The CDR3 nucleotides are TGTGCCAGCAGCTGGGACAGGGGGCTTGGTGAAAAACTGTTTTTT.

This chain joins TRBV27 and TRBJ2-7; no definite D call. CDR3 length equals 16 residues. Germline loops: CDR1 MNHEY, CDR2 SMNVEV (reference sequence). With 6 bases removed from V and 0 bases from J, the gap between germline ends came to 18 bases. CDR3 residues: CASSLKPLGNSYEQYF. The CDR3 coding sequence is TGTGCCAGCAGCCTGAAACCCCTAGGAAACTCCTACGAGCAGTACTTC.

The V call is TRBV24-1, the J call TRBJ2-1, with 10 bases identical to TRBD1. From germline, CDR1 is KGHDR and CDR2 SFDVKD. The CDR3 covers 16 residues. The J segment lost 12 bases and the V segment lost 3 bases, leaving 13 bases of the junction unmatched. The CDR3 sequence: CATSDGPGQGSRGQFF. CDR3 DNA sequence: TGTGCCACCAGTGATGGACCGGGACAGGGGTCTAGGGGGCAGTTCTTC.

This chain connects TRBV19 to TRBJ1-4; 8 nucleotides align to TRBD1. The germline gives CDR1 LNHDA, CDR2 SQIVND (reference sequence). V lost 5 bases to trimming and J lost 6 bases; unmatched junction nucleotides: 8. The CDR3 extends over 15 amino acids. The CDR3 coding sequence is TGTGCCAGTAGTGTTGCGGCAGGGGGCTATGAAAAACTGTTTTTT. Protein sequence: CASSVAAGGYEKLFF.

V and J are TRBV11-1 and TRBJ1-1, with TRBD1 as a possible D gene (5 bases). Germline CDR1 is SGHAT and CDR2 is FQDESV (reference sequence). V lost 5 bases, J lost 3 bases, and 13 bases lay in between. This CDR3 comprises 14 residues. The CDR3 protein is CASSPYAGDTEAFF. CDR3 DNA sequence: TGTGCCAGCAGCCCTTACGCGGGGGACACTGAAGCTTTCTTT.

V is TRBV5-1 and J is TRBJ1-4, with 10 bases fitting TRBD1. Germline V CDR1 and CDR2: SGHRS, YFSETQ. The CDR3 has 17 amino acids. Trimming removed 3 bases from V and 7 bases from J; junction bases left unmatched: 12. CDR3 sequence: CASSSSGGGQGGEKLFF. Written as DNA, the CDR3 is TGCGCCAGCAGCTCCTCCGGGGGAGGACAGGGGGGTGAAAAACTGTTTTTT.

V and J are TRBV2 and TRBJ2-3; 13 bases line up with TRBD2. The J segment lost 3 bases and the V segment lost 8 bases, leaving 2 bases of the junction unmatched. Germline V gives CDR1 SNHLY, CDR2 FYNNEI. The CDR3 has 14 amino acids. The CDR3 here is CASGLAGVTDTQYF. The CDR3, as DNA: TGTGCCAGCGGACTAGCGGGGGTAACAGATACGCAGTATTTT.

The genes are TRBV19 and TRBJ2-1, with TRBD2 matching over 9 bases. V shed 3 bases and J 9 bases; nucleotides not matched to a gene: 15. There are 17 residues in the CDR3. In germline, CDR1 is LNHDA, CDR2 SQIVND (reference sequence). CDR3 region: CASSIVSGGPRPSEQFF. The DNA for the CDR3 is TGTGCCAGTAGTATTGTTAGCGGGGGACCAAGACCATCTGAGCAGTTCTTC.

In nucleotides, the CDR3 is TGTGCCAGCACTTCCTTCGTGGAAGAGACCCAGTACTTC. The encoded protein is CASTSFVEETQYF. The V gene is TRBV28, the J gene TRBJ2-5, with no clear D. Trimming cost V 7 bases and J 3 bases, with 12 bases left between them. The CDR3 runs to 13 residues. Germline-derived CDR1 and CDR2 are MDHEN and SYDVKM.

This clone was counted once. This chain links TRBV6-6 with TRBJ2-5, with D perhaps matching TRBD2 (7 bases). The CDR3 sequence is 14 residues long. The germline gives CDR1 MNHNY, CDR2 SVGAGI (reference sequence). V was clipped by 6 bases and J by 5 bases, with 16 bases between them. CDR3 coding DNA: TGTGCCAGCAGCGACGGGGGGCGCAGTGAGACCCAGTACTTC. The encoded protein is CASSDGGRSETQYF.

V gene TRBV7-2 combines with J gene TRBJ2-1, with a tentative D call TRBD1 (5 bases). The CDR3 contains 14 residues. Trimming took off 5 bases at V and 6 bases at J, with 14 bases between the two ends. In germline, CDR1 is SGHTA, CDR2 FQGNSA. The CDR3 sequence is CASSLRVRSNEQFF. CDR3 in DNA: TGTGCCAGCAGCCTCAGGGTTAGGAGCAATGAGCAGTTCTTC.